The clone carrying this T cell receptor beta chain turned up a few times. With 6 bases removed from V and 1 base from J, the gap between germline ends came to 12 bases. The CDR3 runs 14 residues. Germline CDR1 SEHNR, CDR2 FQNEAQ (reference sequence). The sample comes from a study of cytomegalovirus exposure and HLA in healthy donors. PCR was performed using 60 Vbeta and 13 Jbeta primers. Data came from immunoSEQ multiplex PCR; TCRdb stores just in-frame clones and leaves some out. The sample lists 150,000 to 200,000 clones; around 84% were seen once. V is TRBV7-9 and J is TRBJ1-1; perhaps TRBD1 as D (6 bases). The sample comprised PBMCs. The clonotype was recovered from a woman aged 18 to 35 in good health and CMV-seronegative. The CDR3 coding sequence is TGTGCCAGCAGTTATGACAGGCGGAACACTGAAGCTTTCTTT. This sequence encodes CASSYDRRNTEAFF.